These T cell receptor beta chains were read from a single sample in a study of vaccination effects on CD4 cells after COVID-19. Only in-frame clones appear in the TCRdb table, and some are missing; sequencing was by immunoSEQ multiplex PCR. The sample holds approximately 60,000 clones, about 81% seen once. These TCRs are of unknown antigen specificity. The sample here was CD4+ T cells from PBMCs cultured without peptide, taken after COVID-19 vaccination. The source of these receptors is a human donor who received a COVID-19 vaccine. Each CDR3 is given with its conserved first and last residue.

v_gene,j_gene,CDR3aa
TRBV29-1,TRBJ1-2,CSVEGGTF
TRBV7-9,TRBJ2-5,CASSLRAGGGETQYF
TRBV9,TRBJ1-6,CASSKTVDNSPLHF
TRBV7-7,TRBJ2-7,CASKLGYEQYF
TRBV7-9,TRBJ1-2,CASTPALYGYTF
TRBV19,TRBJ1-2,CASSPDRTYGYTF
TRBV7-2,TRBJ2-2,CASSLKGGGTGELFF
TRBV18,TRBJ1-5,CASSPPGTGVSNQPQHF
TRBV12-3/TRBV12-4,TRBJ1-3,CASAGPGNTIYF
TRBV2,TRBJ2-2,CASGLTLNTGELFF
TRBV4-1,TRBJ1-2,CASSQNLDRSIYGYTF
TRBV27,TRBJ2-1,CASSQARGSYNEQFF
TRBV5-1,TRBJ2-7,CASSLGRRDTSYEQYF
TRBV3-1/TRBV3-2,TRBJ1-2,CASSQGGSGTGSYGYTF
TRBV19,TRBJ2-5,CASSLSWIRGETQYF
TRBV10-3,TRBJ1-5,CAIRGQSNQPQHF
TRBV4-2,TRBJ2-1,CASSLSTSGISYNEQFF
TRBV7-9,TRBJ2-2,CASSLTDGQGNTGELFF
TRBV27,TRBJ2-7,CASSRLADSYEQYF
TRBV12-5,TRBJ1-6,CASAPTGGGNSPLHF
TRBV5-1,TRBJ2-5,CASSSGRARETQYF
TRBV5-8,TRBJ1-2,CASSWPDRPGYGYTF
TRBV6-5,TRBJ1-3,CASTLRGSGNTIYF
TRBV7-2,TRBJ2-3,CASSFRAGAGDTQYF
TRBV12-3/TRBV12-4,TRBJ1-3,CASSPIGDIYF
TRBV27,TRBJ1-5,CASSLGTGGVSGNQPQHF
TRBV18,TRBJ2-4,CASSQTGGDKNIQYF
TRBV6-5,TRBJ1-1,CASSSTRGGVNTEAFF
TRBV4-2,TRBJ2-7,CASSQEWASGGPGQYF
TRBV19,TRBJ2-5,CASSRGRETQYF
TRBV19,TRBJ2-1,CASSIESGSYNEQFF
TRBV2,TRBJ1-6,CASSDTRPHSPLHF
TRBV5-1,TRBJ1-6,CASSLGGGHSPLHF
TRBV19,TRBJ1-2,CASNGGTPYGYTF
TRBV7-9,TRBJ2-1,CASSLREGEQFF
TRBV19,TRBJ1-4,CASSATALSNEKLFF
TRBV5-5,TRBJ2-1,CASSLMGEAYNEQFF
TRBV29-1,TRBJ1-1,CSVDRVGGYTEAFF